The rows below give T cell receptor beta chains drawn from one sample of a study of CD8 T cells in ankylosing spondylitis. Via MiXCR, TCRdb re-called the 5' RACE reads, giving one row per CDR3 protein. The table records 200,000 to 250,000 distinct CDR3 sequences, around 18% of them present only once. Sequenced sample: blood, either unsorted or a sorted T cell fraction (not recorded which). These receptors all stem from a male donor with ankylosing spondylitis. Each CDR3 is given with its conserved first and last residue. The D gene is left open where the match is weak. Clone size is given for some rows only: seen once, a few or many times, or a class if the clone is expanded.

-	TRBV6-5	TRBJ1-4	-	TGTGCCAGCAGTTACTACCAGGGTCGGGATGAAAAACTGTTTTTT	CASSYYQGRDEKLFF
TRBD1	TRBV7-8	TRBJ1-4	-	TGTGCCAGCAGCTTAGTACAGGGGGTTGATGAAAAACTGTTTTTT	CASSLVQGVDEKLFF
-	TRBV20-1	TRBJ1-1	-	TGCAGTGCTCTTTCTACAGGAGACACTGAAGCTTTCTTT	CSALSTGDTEAFF
-	TRBV7-3	TRBJ1-1	-	TGTGCCAGCAGATCGAGCGGGAACACTGAAGCTTTCTTT	CASRSSGNTEAFF
-	TRBV28	TRBJ1-5	many	TGTGCCAGCAGTCCCTCCCCTGGGCAGCCCCAGCATTTT	CASSPSPGQPQHF
-	TRBV4-1	TRBJ1-1	medium-sized	TGCGCCAGCAGCCAAGATCGGGGCGGCACTGAAGCTTTCTTT	CASSQDRGGTEAFF
TRBD2	TRBV24-1	TRBJ2-5	-	TGTGCCACCAGTGCCGGGACTAGCGGTACAGGGACCCAGTACTTC	CATSAGTSGTGTQYF
-	TRBV10-3	TRBJ2-6	few	TGTGCCATCAGTGACCCTGGGGCCAACGTCCTGACTTTC	CAISDPGANVLTF
-	TRBV12-3/TRBV12-4	TRBJ2-7	few	TGTGCCAGCAGTTTACCGGGAGAGACCTACGAGCAGTACTTC	CASSLPGETYEQYF
-	TRBV25-1	TRBJ1-1	few	TGTGCCAGCAGTTCGGTAGGGGACATGAACACTGAAGCTTTCTTT	CASSSVGDMNTEAFF
TRBD2	TRBV20-1	TRBJ2-1	-	TGCAGTGCCGCGACGGGACTAGCGTTTTACAATGAGCAGTTCTTC	CSAATGLAFYNEQFF
-	TRBV29-1	TRBJ1-2	many	TGCAGCGGTCTAACTAACTATGGCTACACCTTC	CSGLTNYGYTF
-	TRBV5-1	TRBJ2-7	-	TGCGCCAGCAGCTTGGATTGGGGCAGCTACGAGCAGTACTTC	CASSLDWGSYEQYF
TRBD1	TRBV2	TRBJ2-7	-	TGTGCCAGCAGTGCTGAGGACAGGCCTTACTTC	CASSAEDRPYF
-	TRBV29-1	TRBJ2-3	many	TGCAGCGTTGACGTGCAGGGTGTGGGCACAGATACGCAGTATTTT	CSVDVQGVGTDTQYF
TRBD1	TRBV29-1	TRBJ2-7	-	TGCAGCGTTGAAGCCCCTGACAGGGGATCCTACGAGCAGTACTTC	CSVEAPDRGSYEQYF
-	TRBV4-2	TRBJ2-5	-	TGTGCCAGCAGCCAAGATTCATACGAGGAAGAGACCCAGTACTTC	CASSQDSYEEETQYF
TRBD2	TRBV10-3	TRBJ2-7	few	TGTGCCATCACTAGCGGGGAATCCTATTACGAGCAGTACTTC	CAITSGESYYEQYF
TRBD2	TRBV14	TRBJ2-5	few	TGTGCCAGCAGCCCTGGGACTAGCGGGTCGTTCACCTTTAAAGAGACCCAGTACTTC	CASSPGTSGSFTFKETQYF
-	TRBV12-3/TRBV12-4	TRBJ1-3	few	TGTGCCAGCAGTTTAGAGACAGCGACAGGTGGAAACACCATATATTTT	CASSLETATGGNTIYF
TRBD1	TRBV7-9	TRBJ1-2	few	TGTGCCAGCAGCCCGGGGACAGTTGACGGCTACACCTTC	CASSPGTVDGYTF
-	TRBV4-1	TRBJ1-1	few	TGCGCCAGCAGCCATCCCACGGGCGGGGAGCCTGAAGCTTTCTTT	CASSHPTGGEPEAFF
-	TRBV4-1	TRBJ1-1	few	TGCGCCAGCAGCCATATTGGTGCGAACACTGAAGCTTTCTTT	CASSHIGANTEAFF
-	TRBV27	TRBJ1-2	-	TGTGCCAGCAGCCACACCCCCAGGGGACCCCATGGCTACACCTTC	CASSHTPRGPHGYTF
TRBD2	TRBV11-1	TRBJ2-1	many	TGTGCCAGCAGCTTAGTTCCTTCGTCTAGCGGGAGTGGGACCTACAATGAGCAGTTCTTC	CASSLVPSSSGSGTYNEQFF
TRBD2	TRBV4-1	TRBJ2-7	many	TGCGCCAGCAGCGGCGGGGGGAGCTCCTACGAGCAGTACTTC	CASSGGGSSYEQYF
-	TRBV9	TRBJ2-7	-	TGTGCCAGCAGCTCCAGCCCTAGCGCGCTCTACGAGCAGTACTTC	CASSSSPSALYEQYF
-	TRBV6-5	TRBJ1-1	-	TGTGCCAGCAGTTACCCCGAGACGGGGTACACTGAAGCTTTCTTT	CASSYPETGYTEAFF
-	TRBV7-8	TRBJ2-7	many	TGTGCCAGCAGCTCACTAGGGAGACTAGATCTGGTGCAGTACTTC	CASSSLGRLDLVQYF
-	TRBV6-6	TRBJ1-5	few	TGTGCCAGCAGTCCCCCCCAGGGACAGCCCCAGCATTTT	CASSPPQGQPQHF
-	TRBV30	TRBJ2-7	-	TGTGCCTGGAGTGTGGTTGAAAAATACGAGCAGTACTTC	CAWSVVEKYEQYF
-	TRBV30	TRBJ2-2	-	TGTGCCTGGAGTGTACTGGGCTTGGACACCGGGGAGCTGTTTTTT	CAWSVLGLDTGELFF
TRBD1	TRBV6-5	TRBJ1-1	-	TGTGCCAGCAGTTACAGTTTTTCCGGGACAGGGAACACTGAAGCTTTCTTT	CASSYSFSGTGNTEAFF
TRBD1	TRBV27	TRBJ1-1	-	TGTGCCAGCAGTCGGACAGGGAGTCCCACTGAAGCTTTCTTT	CASSRTGSPTEAFF
-	TRBV20-1	TRBJ2-4	-	TGCAGTGCTAGAGCGGTGGATCTTGTGGCTCAGTACTTC	CSARAVDLVAQYF
-	TRBV6-1	TRBJ2-3	-	TGTGCCAGCACCAACGGGGCGGTTAGCACAGATACGCAGTATTTT	CASTNGAVSTDTQYF
-	TRBV27	TRBJ2-7	few	TGTGCCAGCAGGTTGGGGGCACACGAGCAGTACTTC	CASRLGAHEQYF
TRBD2	TRBV4-2	TRBJ2-1	few	TGTGCCAGCAGCCAAGATGGATCGGCGGGACTAGCTTTCAACGAGCAGTTCTTC	CASSQDGSAGLAFNEQFF
-	TRBV10-2	TRBJ1-1	-	TGCGCCACCAGATGGGAGAACACTGAAGCTTTCTTT	CATRWENTEAFF
TRBD1	TRBV28	TRBJ1-5	-	TGTGCCAGCAGCAGACAGGGGGCTAGCAATCAGCCCCAGCATTTT	CASSRQGASNQPQHF
-	TRBV19	TRBJ1-1	few	TGTGCCAGTAGACGGACAGCGGGATTGTTGAACACTGAAGCTTTCTTT	CASRRTAGLLNTEAFF
TRBD1	TRBV4-3	TRBJ1-2	-	TGCGCCAGCAGCCAACGGACAGGGAGACGGGATGGCTACACCTTC	CASSQRTGRRDGYTF